A selection of T cell receptor beta chains follows, all from one sample in a study of OX40 agonist ivuxolimab in advanced cancers. Here immunoSEQ multiplex PCR was the method, and the copy in TCRdb shows in-frame clones only, minus some. The data show some 70,000 clones, with 88% seen just once and about 0.9% held by the top ten. The sequenced sample was CD4+ or CD8+ T cells sorted from blood, obtained in a trial of the OX40 agonist ivuxolimab. These TCRs come from an adult with an advanced solid tumor such as melanoma, head and neck, liver or kidney cancer. The CDR3 runs from the conserved cysteine through the conserved F or W. A D gene is named only where the DNA matches it firmly. Only part of the rows carry a size: once, few, many, or a class if the clone is expanded.

j_gene: TRBJ2-3
d_gene: .
v_gene: TRBV14
abundance: .
CDR3nt: TGTGCCAGCAGCCAACTAGGACTCGGTCCAGATACGCAGTATTTT
CDR3aa: CASSQLGLGPDTQYF

j_gene: TRBJ1-1
d_gene: TRBD1
v_gene: TRBV6-5
abundance: .
CDR3nt: TGTGCCAGCAGCCGACAGGGAGGGACTGAAGCTTTCTTT
CDR3aa: CASSRQGGTEAFF

j_gene: TRBJ2-7
d_gene: .
v_gene: TRBV5-1
abundance: .
CDR3nt: TGCGCCAGCAGCTTGGCCGGAGGGAGTTACGAGCAGTACTTC
CDR3aa: CASSLAGGSYEQYF

j_gene: TRBJ1-5
d_gene: .
v_gene: TRBV27
abundance: .
CDR3nt: TGTGCCAGCAGTTTATCGAATGGGATTGGCAATCAGCCCCAGCATTTT
CDR3aa: CASSLSNGIGNQPQHF

j_gene: TRBJ2-7
d_gene: TRBD1
v_gene: TRBV27
abundance: .
CDR3nt: TGTGCCAGCAGCCCAACCGGGACAGCTCCCTACGAGCAGTACTTC
CDR3aa: CASSPTGTAPYEQYF

j_gene: TRBJ2-2
d_gene: .
v_gene: TRBV21-1
abundance: .
CDR3nt: TGTGCCAGCAGCAAAGGGGACGGCGGACAGGGAGGTAACACCGGGGAGCTGTTTTTT
CDR3aa: CASSKGDGGQGGNTGELFF

j_gene: TRBJ1-1
d_gene: .
v_gene: TRBV15
abundance: .
CDR3nt: TGTGCCACCAGCTGGGGCAACACTGAAGCTTTCTTT
CDR3aa: CATSWGNTEAFF

j_gene: TRBJ1-2
d_gene: .
v_gene: TRBV25-1
abundance: .
CDR3nt: TGTGCCAGCAGTGAAGGGGACCTGGGATTCTACGGCTACACCTTC
CDR3aa: CASSEGDLGFYGYTF

j_gene: TRBJ2-3
d_gene: .
v_gene: TRBV19
abundance: .
CDR3nt: TGTGCCAGTAGTATACGGGCAGGTCGGAGTACAGATACGCAGTATTTT
CDR3aa: CASSIRAGRSTDTQYF

j_gene: TRBJ1-4
d_gene: TRBD1
v_gene: TRBV18
abundance: .
CDR3nt: TGTGCCAGCTCCCGGACAGGGCGGGCAACTAATGAAAAACTGTTTTTT
CDR3aa: CASSRTGRATNEKLFF

j_gene: TRBJ2-1
d_gene: TRBD2
v_gene: TRBV19
abundance: .
CDR3nt: TGTGCCAGTAGTAAACTAGCGGGAGCTTACAATGAGCAGTTCTTC
CDR3aa: CASSKLAGAYNEQFF

j_gene: TRBJ1-2
d_gene: TRBD1
v_gene: TRBV5-1
abundance: .
CDR3nt: TGCGCCAGCAGCTTGGACAGGGGCCTCGGCTACACCTTC
CDR3aa: CASSLDRGLGYTF

j_gene: TRBJ2-7
d_gene: TRBD2
v_gene: TRBV4-2
abundance: once
CDR3nt: TGTGCCAGCAGCCCGGGACTAGCGGGTCCCTACGGGCAGTACTTC
CDR3aa: CASSPGLAGPYGQYF

j_gene: TRBJ1-2
d_gene: .
v_gene: TRBV27
abundance: .
CDR3nt: TGTGCCAGCAGTTTAGTCGGACAGAGCTCTAACTATGGCTACACCTTC
CDR3aa: CASSLVGQSSNYGYTF

j_gene: TRBJ2-2
d_gene: .
v_gene: TRBV6-6
abundance: .
CDR3nt: TGTGCCAGCAGTTACTCCCCAGGCGACACCGGGGAGCTGTTTTTT
CDR3aa: CASSYSPGDTGELFF

j_gene: TRBJ2-3
d_gene: TRBD2
v_gene: TRBV11-3
abundance: .
CDR3nt: TGTGCCAGCAGCTTAGGTAGCGGGATTGGCACAGATACGCAGTATTTT
CDR3aa: CASSLGSGIGTDTQYF

j_gene: TRBJ2-7
d_gene: TRBD1
v_gene: TRBV5-1
abundance: .
CDR3nt: TGTGCCAGCAGCCGAGTGACAGGGGCCTCCTACGAGCAGTACTTC
CDR3aa: CASSRVTGASYEQYF

j_gene: TRBJ2-3
d_gene: .
v_gene: TRBV4-2
abundance: .
CDR3nt: TGTGCCACCCAAGAGTCCGATACGCAGTATTTT
CDR3aa: CATQESDTQYF

j_gene: TRBJ1-4
d_gene: .
v_gene: TRBV7-2
abundance: .
CDR3nt: TGTGCCAGCAGCTTAGCAGGGCTTAATGAAAAACTGTTTTTT
CDR3aa: CASSLAGLNEKLFF

j_gene: TRBJ2-1
d_gene: TRBD2
v_gene: TRBV11-2
abundance: .
CDR3nt: TGTGCCAGCAGCCTAGGACTAGCGGGAGGGCCAAATGAGCAGTTCTTC
CDR3aa: CASSLGLAGGPNEQFF

j_gene: TRBJ1-5
d_gene: .
v_gene: TRBV28
abundance: .
CDR3nt: TGTGCCAGCACCAAAGGGGGGGCCTCTAATCAGCCCCAGCATTTT
CDR3aa: CASTKGGASNQPQHF

j_gene: TRBJ1-5
d_gene: TRBD1
v_gene: TRBV28
abundance: few
CDR3nt: TGTGCCAGCAGTCTCCAAACAGGGGGATGGCCCCAGCATTTT
CDR3aa: CASSLQTGGWPQHF

j_gene: TRBJ2-7
d_gene: .
v_gene: TRBV5-8
abundance: few
CDR3nt: TGTGCCAGCAGCTTGGCCCTGGACGAGCAGTACTTC
CDR3aa: CASSLALDEQYF

j_gene: TRBJ1-2
d_gene: .
v_gene: TRBV10-3
abundance: once
CDR3nt: TGTGCCACTAGACAAGGCGGCTACACCTTC
CDR3aa: CATRQGGYTF

j_gene: TRBJ2-7
d_gene: .
v_gene: TRBV18
abundance: .
CDR3nt: TGTGCCAGCTCACCGGTGGGGGGTACCTACGAGCAGTACTTC
CDR3aa: CASSPVGGTYEQYF

j_gene: TRBJ1-2
d_gene: .
v_gene: TRBV6-1
abundance: few
CDR3nt: TGTGCCAGCAGTGAAGCGAGTCGAGGTCGTGGCTACACCTTC
CDR3aa: CASSEASRGRGYTF

j_gene: TRBJ2-2
d_gene: TRBD1
v_gene: TRBV5-1
abundance: .
CDR3nt: TGCGCCAGCCGGACCGGGACAGGGGAAACCGGGGAGCTGTTTTTT
CDR3aa: CASRTGTGETGELFF

j_gene: TRBJ2-3
d_gene: TRBD2
v_gene: TRBV7-2
abundance: .
CDR3nt: TGTGCCAGCAGCTTAAAACTAGCGGTTGTCACAGATACGCAGTATTTT
CDR3aa: CASSLKLAVVTDTQYF

j_gene: TRBJ1-4
d_gene: .
v_gene: TRBV19
abundance: once
CDR3nt: TGTGCCACCGGGATAGAAGCAACTAATGAAAAACTGTTTTTT
CDR3aa: CATGIEATNEKLFF

j_gene: TRBJ2-4
d_gene: .
v_gene: TRBV11-3
abundance: .
CDR3nt: TGTGCCAGCAGCCAACTACGGGGCCCCAAAAACATTCAGTACTTC
CDR3aa: CASSQLRGPKNIQYF

j_gene: TRBJ1-5
d_gene: TRBD1
v_gene: TRBV19
abundance: few
CDR3nt: TGTGCCAGTGCCGACAGGGAAAATCAGCCCCAGCATTTT
CDR3aa: CASADRENQPQHF

j_gene: TRBJ2-5
d_gene: .
v_gene: TRBV28
abundance: .
CDR3nt: TGTGCCAGCAGTTCCCGGAGCGGGTTTAAGAGGACCCAGTACTTC
CDR3aa: CASSSRSGFKRTQYF

j_gene: TRBJ2-5
d_gene: .
v_gene: TRBV6-1
abundance: .
CDR3nt: TGTGCCAGCAGTAGGACAACCCAAGAGACCCAGTACTTC
CDR3aa: CASSRTTQETQYF

j_gene: TRBJ2-7
d_gene: TRBD2
v_gene: TRBV6-6
abundance: .
CDR3nt: TGTGCCAGCAGTTACGGGTGGAGGGGCGGGAGCCACGAGCAGTACTTC
CDR3aa: CASSYGWRGGSHEQYF

j_gene: TRBJ2-3
d_gene: .
v_gene: TRBV28
abundance: .
CDR3nt: TGTGCCAGCAGTTCAGTCACAGATACGCAGTATTTT
CDR3aa: CASSSVTDTQYF

j_gene: TRBJ2-1
d_gene: .
v_gene: TRBV6-1
abundance: .
CDR3nt: TGTGCCAGCAATGTATATAGTGAGCAGTTCTTC
CDR3aa: CASNVYSEQFF

j_gene: TRBJ1-1
d_gene: .
v_gene: TRBV5-1
abundance: .
CDR3nt: TGCGCCAGCAGCTTGGAGGGCGGGAACACTGAAGCTTTCTTT
CDR3aa: CASSLEGGNTEAFF

j_gene: TRBJ2-7
d_gene: .
v_gene: TRBV28
abundance: few
CDR3nt: TGTGCCAGCATTAGGGATCGACGGGGCGAGCAGTACTTC
CDR3aa: CASIRDRRGEQYF

j_gene: TRBJ2-7
d_gene: .
v_gene: TRBV5-6
abundance: .
CDR3nt: TGTGCCAGCAGCTTGGGGACCCGGGGCGCCAAGTCCTACGAGCAGTACTTC
CDR3aa: CASSLGTRGAKSYEQYF

j_gene: TRBJ2-1
d_gene: .
v_gene: TRBV5-1
abundance: .
CDR3nt: TGCGCCACCGCGCGGGGTCTGGCCCCTGTCAATGAGCAGTTCTTC
CDR3aa: CATARGLAPVNEQFF

j_gene: TRBJ2-7
d_gene: TRBD1
v_gene: TRBV28
abundance: .
CDR3nt: TGTGCCAGCACATCGGGGACAGCCTCCTACGAGCAGTACTTC
CDR3aa: CASTSGTASYEQYF

j_gene: TRBJ1-1
d_gene: .
v_gene: TRBV19
abundance: .
CDR3nt: TGTGCCAGTAGTTACTCCAACACTGAAGCTTTCTTT
CDR3aa: CASSYSNTEAFF

j_gene: TRBJ1-5
d_gene: .
v_gene: TRBV18
abundance: .
CDR3nt: TGTGCCAGCTCCCGAGGGACAAGTAGCAATCAGCCCCAGCATTTT
CDR3aa: CASSRGTSSNQPQHF

j_gene: TRBJ2-5
d_gene: .
v_gene: TRBV18
abundance: .
CDR3nt: TGTGCCAGCTCACCAAATGACAGACAAGAGACCCAGTACTTC
CDR3aa: CASSPNDRQETQYF

j_gene: TRBJ2-2
d_gene: .
v_gene: TRBV6-5
abundance: .
CDR3nt: TGTGCCAGCAAAAAACGACGGAACACCGGGGAGCTGTTTTTT
CDR3aa: CASKKRRNTGELFF

j_gene: TRBJ1-5
d_gene: .
v_gene: TRBV7-8
abundance: .
CDR3nt: TGTGCCAGCAGCTTAGAGGCAGGCGCCGGCAATCAGCCCCAGCATTTT
CDR3aa: CASSLEAGAGNQPQHF

j_gene: TRBJ2-6
d_gene: TRBD1
v_gene: TRBV2
abundance: .
CDR3nt: TGTGCCAGCAGATCAGGACAGGGGGTCACTGGGGCCAACGTCCTGACTTTC
CDR3aa: CASRSGQGVTGANVLTF

j_gene: TRBJ2-7
d_gene: TRBD2
v_gene: TRBV5-1
abundance: .
CDR3nt: TGCGCCAGCAGCTTTGGACTAGCGGGACAATCCTACGAGCAGTACTTC
CDR3aa: CASSFGLAGQSYEQYF

j_gene: TRBJ1-1
d_gene: .
v_gene: TRBV19
abundance: few
CDR3nt: TGTGCCAGTAGTAGCGGCAGGGCGGAAGCTTTCTTT
CDR3aa: CASSSGRAEAFF

j_gene: TRBJ2-5
d_gene: TRBD1
v_gene: TRBV28
abundance: .
CDR3nt: TGTGCCAGCAGTTGGACAGGCCAAGAGACCCAGTACTTC
CDR3aa: CASSWTGQETQYF